This entry lists 9 T cell receptor beta chains sequenced from one sample in a study of T cell repertoires in cytomegalovirus infection (dated by TCRdb to between 2019 and 2020). The data were produced on an Illumina HiSeq 1500. Using fastp trimming at Q25 and MiXCR clonotype assembly, TCRdb reanalyzed the public sequencing data and kept in-frame beta chains. One record per CDR3 amino acid sequence lists the most common genes and DNA. The sample table records fewer than 300,000 distinct CDR3 sequences; about 23% of these occur just once. Around 14% of the sample goes to the ten largest clones. The sequenced sample was PBMCs. These receptors originate from a human donor in good health (CMV status not recorded). Some clones in this sample may be carry-over from other donors' samples.

This clonotype was detected ten times or more. The rearrangement uses TRBV7-9 and TRBJ2-5; D gene ambiguous. This CDR3 has 11 amino acids. CDR1 is SEHNR and CDR2 is FQNEAQ in the germline V gene (reference sequence). V was pared by 5 bases and J by 2 bases, with 3 bases between. The CDR3 bases are TGTGCCAGCAGCCCTCAAGAGACCCAGTACTTC. Its protein is CASSPQETQYF. The entire variable domain, with the rest obtained from reference TRBV7-9 and TRBJ2-5, is as follows: DTGVSQNPRHKITKRGQNVTFRCDPISEHNRLYWYRQTLGQGPEFLTYFQNEAQLEKSRLLSDRFSAERPKGSFSTLEIQRTEQGDSAMYLCASSPQETQYFGPGTRLLVL.

This clonotype has a count of ten or more. The chain joins TRBV7-2 to TRBJ2-1; TRBD2 matches 7 bases. This CDR3 comprises 14 residues. Trimming took 8 bases from V and 4 from J; bases not matched to a gene: 8. Germline V gene lookup returns CDR1 SGHTA and CDR2 FQGNSA. The CDR3 nucleotides are TGTGCCAGCCAGGGAGGGTCCGGGTACAATGAGCAGTTCTTC. As protein: CASQGGSGYNEQFF.

This clonotype was found a few times. The J gene is TRBJ1-5, the V gene TRBV12-3 or TRBV12-4; 8 positions match TRBD1. The CDR3 runs to 15 residues. With 7 bases clipped from V and 1 base from J, the junction kept 6 bases outside the gene matches. The CDR3 coding sequence is TGTGCCAGCACACCCCGACAGGGGAGCAATCAGCCCCAGCATTTT. Its protein is CASTPRQGSNQPQHF.

This clonotype was detected only a few times. The chain links TRBV7-2 to TRBJ2-5; D possibly matches TRBD1 or TRBD2 (5 bases each). CDR3 length equals 13 residues. Germline CDR1 and CDR2: SGHTA and FQGNSA. With 5 bases removed from V and 4 bases from J, the gap between germline ends came to 11 bases. CDR3 in amino acids: CASSPGDGETQYF. Here the CDR3 DNA reads TGTGCCAGCAGCCCCGGGGACGGAGAGACCCAGTACTTC.

The chain recombines TRBV11-2 with TRBJ2-7; D might be TRBD1 (5 bases). The V end was cut by 3 bases, the J end by 2 bases, with 14 bases between. This CDR3 region has 15 residues. The germline CDR1 and CDR2 sequences are SGHAT and FQNNGV. The CDR3 spells CASSFRPGPTYEQYF. Written as DNA, the CDR3 is TGTGCCAGCAGCTTCCGCCCAGGGCCAACCTACGAGCAGTACTTC.

V usage is TRBV20-1 and J usage is TRBJ2-1, with D uncertain. Germline V lookup: CDR1 DFQATT, CDR2 SNEGSKA (reference sequence). With 3 bases removed from V and 0 bases from J, the gap between germline ends came to 3 bases. The CDR3 sequence is 12 residues long. The chain's CDR3 is CSASVSYNEQFF. CDR3 sequence (DNA): TGCAGTGCTAGCGTCTCCTACAATGAGCAGTTCTTC.

This clonotype was observed a handful of times. The chain has TRBV20-1 and TRBJ2-2; 11 bases map to TRBD2. V gave up 4 bases and J gave up 3 bases; unmatched junction bases: 1. Germline lookup yields CDR1 DFQATT and CDR2 SNEGSKA (reference sequence). The CDR3 extends over 14 amino acids. The CDR3, as DNA: TGCAGTGCTATAGCGGGAGGGGACACCGGGGAGCTGTTTTTT. It specifies CSAIAGGDTGELFF.

This clonotype was seen a handful of times. The chain employs TRBV5-5 and TRBJ2-5, with D hard to call. Germline V gene sequence: CDR1 SGHKS, CDR2 YYEKEE (reference sequence). V was trimmed by 3 bases and J by 5 bases, leaving 11 bases between them. CDR3 length equals 13 residues. CDR3 sequence: CASSSTPDETQYF. The CDR3 DNA reads TGTGCCAGCAGCTCAACCCCCGACGAGACCCAGTACTTC.

The J gene is TRBJ1-2, the V gene TRBV29-1; the match to TRBD1 covers 10 bases. V lost 6 bases, J lost 2 bases, and 6 bases stayed unmatched. CDR1 and CDR2 from the germline V gene are SQVTM and ANQGSEA. This CDR3 spans 14 amino acids. The CDR3 protein is CSVDGTGDNYGYTF. The CDR3 DNA is TGCAGCGTGGACGGGACAGGGGACAACTATGGCTACACCTTC.